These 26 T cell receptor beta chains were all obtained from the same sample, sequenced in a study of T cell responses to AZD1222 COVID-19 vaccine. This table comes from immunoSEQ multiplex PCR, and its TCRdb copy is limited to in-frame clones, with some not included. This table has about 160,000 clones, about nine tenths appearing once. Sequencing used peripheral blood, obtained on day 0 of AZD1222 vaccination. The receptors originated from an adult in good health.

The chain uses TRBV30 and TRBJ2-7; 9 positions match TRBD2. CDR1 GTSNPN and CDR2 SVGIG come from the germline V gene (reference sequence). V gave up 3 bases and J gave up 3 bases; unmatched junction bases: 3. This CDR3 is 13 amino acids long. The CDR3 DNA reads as TGTGCCTGGAGCAAGCGGGGGGACTACGAGCAGTACTTC. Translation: CAWSKRGDYEQYF.

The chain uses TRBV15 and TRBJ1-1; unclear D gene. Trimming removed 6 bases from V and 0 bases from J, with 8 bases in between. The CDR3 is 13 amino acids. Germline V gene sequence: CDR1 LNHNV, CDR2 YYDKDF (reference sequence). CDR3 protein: CATRPDMNTEAFF. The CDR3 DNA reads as TGTGCCACCAGGCCCGATATGAACACTGAAGCTTTCTTT.

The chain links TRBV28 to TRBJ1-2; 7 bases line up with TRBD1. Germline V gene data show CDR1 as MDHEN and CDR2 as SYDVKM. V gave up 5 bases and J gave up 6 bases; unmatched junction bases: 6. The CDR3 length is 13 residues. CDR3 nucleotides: TGTGCCAGCAGTCTCGACAGGGTGAATGGCTACACCTTC. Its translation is CASSLDRVNGYTF.

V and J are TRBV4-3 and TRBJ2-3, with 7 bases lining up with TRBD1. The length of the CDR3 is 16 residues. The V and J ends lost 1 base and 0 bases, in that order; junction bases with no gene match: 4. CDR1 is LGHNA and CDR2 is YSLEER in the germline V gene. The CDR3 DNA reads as TGCGCCAGCAGCCAAGGGGACAGAACGAGCACAGATACGCAGTATTTT. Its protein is CASSQGDRTSTDTQYF.

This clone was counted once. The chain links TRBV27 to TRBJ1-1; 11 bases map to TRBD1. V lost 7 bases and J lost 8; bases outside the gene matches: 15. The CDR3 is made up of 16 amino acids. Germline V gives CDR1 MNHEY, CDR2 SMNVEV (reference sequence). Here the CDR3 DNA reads TGTGCCAGCACGACGGGGACAGGGGGGGTCCAGGGGGAAGCTTTCTTT. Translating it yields CASTTGTGGVQGEAFF.

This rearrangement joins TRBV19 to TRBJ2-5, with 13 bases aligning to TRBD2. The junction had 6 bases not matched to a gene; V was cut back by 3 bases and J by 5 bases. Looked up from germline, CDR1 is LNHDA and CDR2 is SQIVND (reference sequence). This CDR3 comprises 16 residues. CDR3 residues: CASSIFMTSGRETQYF. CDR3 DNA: TGTGCCAGTAGTATCTTTATGACTAGCGGGAGGGAGACCCAGTACTTC. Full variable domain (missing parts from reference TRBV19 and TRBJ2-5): DGGITQSPKYLFRKEGQNVTLSCEQNLNHDAMYWYRQDPGQGLRLIYYSQIVNDFQKGDIAEGYSVSREKKESFPLTVTSAQKNPTAFYLCASSIFMTSGRETQYFGPGTRLLVL.

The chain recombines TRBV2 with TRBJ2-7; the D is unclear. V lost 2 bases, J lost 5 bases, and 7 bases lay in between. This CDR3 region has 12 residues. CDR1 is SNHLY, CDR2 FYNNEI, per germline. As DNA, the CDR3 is TGTGCCAGCAGTGAACGCTGGCACGAGCAGTACTTC. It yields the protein CASSERWHEQYF.

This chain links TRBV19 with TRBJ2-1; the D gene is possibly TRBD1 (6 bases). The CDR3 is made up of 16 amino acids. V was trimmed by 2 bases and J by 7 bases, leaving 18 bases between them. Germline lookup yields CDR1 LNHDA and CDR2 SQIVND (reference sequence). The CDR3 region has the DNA TGTGCCAGTAGTATAATAGGGGCAGGGGCCAGTAATGAGCAGTTCTTC. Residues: CASSIIGAGASNEQFF. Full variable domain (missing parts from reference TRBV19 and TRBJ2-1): DGGITQSPKYLFRKEGQNVTLSCEQNLNHDAMYWYRQDPGQGLRLIYYSQIVNDFQKGDIAEGYSVSREKKESFPLTVTSAQKNPTAFYLCASSIIGAGASNEQFFGPGTRLTVL.

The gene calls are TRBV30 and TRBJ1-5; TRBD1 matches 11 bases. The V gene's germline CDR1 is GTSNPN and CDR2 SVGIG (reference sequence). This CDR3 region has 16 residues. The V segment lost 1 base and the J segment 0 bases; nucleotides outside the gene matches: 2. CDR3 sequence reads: CAWSAGTGGSNQPQHF. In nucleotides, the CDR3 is TGTGCCTGGAGTGCAGGGACAGGGGGTAGCAATCAGCCCCAGCATTTT.

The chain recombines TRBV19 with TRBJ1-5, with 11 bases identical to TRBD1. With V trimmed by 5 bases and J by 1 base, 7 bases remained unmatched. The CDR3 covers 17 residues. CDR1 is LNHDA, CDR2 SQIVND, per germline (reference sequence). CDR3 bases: TGTGCCAGTAGTTTGGGACAGGGGGGAGGGAGCAATCAGCCCCAGCATTTT. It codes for CASSLGQGGGSNQPQHF. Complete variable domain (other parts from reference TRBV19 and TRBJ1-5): DGGITQSPKYLFRKEGQNVTLSCEQNLNHDAMYWYRQDPGQGLRLIYYSQIVNDFQKGDIAEGYSVSREKKESFPLTVTSAQKNPTAFYLCASSLGQGGGSNQPQHFGDGTRLSIL.

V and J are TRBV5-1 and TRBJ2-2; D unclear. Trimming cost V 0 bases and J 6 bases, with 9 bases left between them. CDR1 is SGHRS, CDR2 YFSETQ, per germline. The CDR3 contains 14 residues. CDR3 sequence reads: CASSLASISGELFF. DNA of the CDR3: TGCGCCAGCAGCTTGGCAAGTATCTCCGGGGAGCTGTTTTTT.

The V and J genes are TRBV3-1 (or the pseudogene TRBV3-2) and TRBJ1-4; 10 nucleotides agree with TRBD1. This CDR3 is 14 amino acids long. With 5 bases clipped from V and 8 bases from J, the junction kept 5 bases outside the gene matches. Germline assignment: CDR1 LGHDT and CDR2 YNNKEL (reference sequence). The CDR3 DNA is TGTGCCAGCAGCTGGACAGGGGGTCGGGAAAAACTGTTTTTT. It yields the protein CASSWTGGREKLFF.

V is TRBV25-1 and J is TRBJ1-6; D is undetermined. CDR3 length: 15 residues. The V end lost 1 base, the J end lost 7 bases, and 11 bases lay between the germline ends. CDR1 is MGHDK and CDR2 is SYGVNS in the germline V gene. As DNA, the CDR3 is TGTGCCAGCAGTGAATTTGGGGAGTTGAATTCACCCCTCCACTTT. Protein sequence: CASSEFGELNSPLHF.

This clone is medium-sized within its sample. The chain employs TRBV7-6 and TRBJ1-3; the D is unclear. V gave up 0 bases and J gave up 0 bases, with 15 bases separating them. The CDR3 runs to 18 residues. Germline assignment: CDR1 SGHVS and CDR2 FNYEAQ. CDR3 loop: CASSLAAVVNCSGNTIYF. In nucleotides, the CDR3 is TGTGCCAGCAGCTTAGCGGCAGTGGTGAACTGCTCTGGAAACACCATATATTTT.

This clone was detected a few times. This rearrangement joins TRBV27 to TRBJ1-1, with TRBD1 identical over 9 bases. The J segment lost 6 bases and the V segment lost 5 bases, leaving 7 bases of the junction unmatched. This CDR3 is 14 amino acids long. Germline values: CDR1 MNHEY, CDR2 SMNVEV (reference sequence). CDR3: CASSPGQGIAEAFF. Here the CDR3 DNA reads TGTGCCAGCAGTCCGGGACAGGGAATCGCTGAAGCTTTCTTT.

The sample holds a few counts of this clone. CDR3 nucleotides: TGTGCCAGCAGCCCCAACTCCTACGAGCAGTACTTC. Translating it yields CASSPNSYEQYF. V is TRBV7-8 and J is TRBJ2-7; D is unresolved. V was pared by 5 bases and J by 0 bases, with 5 bases between. CDR1 and CDR2 from the germline V gene are SGHVS and FQNEAQ. CDR3 size: 12 residues.

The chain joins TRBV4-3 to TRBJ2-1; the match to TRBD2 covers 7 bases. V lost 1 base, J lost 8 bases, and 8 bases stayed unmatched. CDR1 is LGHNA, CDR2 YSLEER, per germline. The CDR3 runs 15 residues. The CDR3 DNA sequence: TGCGCCAGCAGCCAAGGGACCGGGGGGTCGCATGAGCAGTTCTTC. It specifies CASSQGTGGSHEQFF.

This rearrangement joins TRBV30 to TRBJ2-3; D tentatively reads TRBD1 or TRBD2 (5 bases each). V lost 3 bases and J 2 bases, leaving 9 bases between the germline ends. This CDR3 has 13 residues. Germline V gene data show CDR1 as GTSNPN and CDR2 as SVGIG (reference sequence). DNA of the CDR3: TGTGCCTGGAGCAGGGAGTACACAGATACGCAGTATTTT. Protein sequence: CAWSREYTDTQYF.

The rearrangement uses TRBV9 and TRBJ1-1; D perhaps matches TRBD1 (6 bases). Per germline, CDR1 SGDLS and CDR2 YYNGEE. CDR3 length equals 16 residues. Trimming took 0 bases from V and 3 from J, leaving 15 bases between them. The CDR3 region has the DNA TGTGCCAGCAGCGTAGGAATTAGGGACACCGACACTGAAGCTTTCTTT. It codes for CASSVGIRDTDTEAFF.

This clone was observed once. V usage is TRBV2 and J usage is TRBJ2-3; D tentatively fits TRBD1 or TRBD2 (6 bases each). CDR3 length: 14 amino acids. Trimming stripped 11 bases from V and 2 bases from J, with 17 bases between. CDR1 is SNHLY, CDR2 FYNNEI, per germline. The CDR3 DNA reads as TGTGCCTCACGGGGGCGGGGCTACACAGATACGCAGTATTTT. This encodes CASRGRGYTDTQYF.

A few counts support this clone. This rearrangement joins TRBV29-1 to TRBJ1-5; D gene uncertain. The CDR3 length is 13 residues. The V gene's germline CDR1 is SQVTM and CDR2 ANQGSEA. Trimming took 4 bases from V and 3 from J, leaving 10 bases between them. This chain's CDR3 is CSVARTSNQPQHF. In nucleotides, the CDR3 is TGCAGCGTTGCCAGGACTTCCAATCAGCCCCAGCATTTT.

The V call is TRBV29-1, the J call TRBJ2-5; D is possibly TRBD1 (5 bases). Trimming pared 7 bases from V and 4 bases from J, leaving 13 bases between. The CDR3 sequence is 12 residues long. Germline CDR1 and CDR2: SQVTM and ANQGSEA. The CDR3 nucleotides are TGCAGCGGGGCAGGGAATCGAGAGACCCAGTACTTC. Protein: CSGAGNRETQYF.

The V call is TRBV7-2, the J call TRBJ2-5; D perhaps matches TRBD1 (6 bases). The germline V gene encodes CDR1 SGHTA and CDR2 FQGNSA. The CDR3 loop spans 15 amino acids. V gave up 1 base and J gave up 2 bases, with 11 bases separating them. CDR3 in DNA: TGTGCCAGCAGCTTAGGGGGTAGGGGGCAAGAGACCCAGTACTTC. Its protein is CASSLGGRGQETQYF.

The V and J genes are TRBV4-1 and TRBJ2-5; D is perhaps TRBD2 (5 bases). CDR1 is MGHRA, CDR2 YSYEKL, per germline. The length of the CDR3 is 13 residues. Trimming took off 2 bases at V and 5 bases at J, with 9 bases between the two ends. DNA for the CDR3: TGCGCCAGCAGCCAATGGAGGACGGAGACCCAGTACTTC. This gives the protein CASSQWRTETQYF.

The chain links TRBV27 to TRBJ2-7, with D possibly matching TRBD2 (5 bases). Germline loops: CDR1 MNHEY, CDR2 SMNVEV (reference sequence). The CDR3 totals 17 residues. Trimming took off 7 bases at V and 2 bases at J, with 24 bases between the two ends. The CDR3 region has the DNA TGTGCCAGCAAGGTGACCGCGTCCGGAGGACCCCCCTACGAGCAGTACTTC. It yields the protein CASKVTASGGPPYEQYF.

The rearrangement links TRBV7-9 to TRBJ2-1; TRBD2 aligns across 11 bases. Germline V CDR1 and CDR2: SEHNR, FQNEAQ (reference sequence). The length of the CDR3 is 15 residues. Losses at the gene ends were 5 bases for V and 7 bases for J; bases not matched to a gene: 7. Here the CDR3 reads CASSPGTSGMNEQFF. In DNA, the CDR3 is TGTGCCAGCAGCCCAGGGACTAGCGGAATGAATGAGCAGTTCTTC.